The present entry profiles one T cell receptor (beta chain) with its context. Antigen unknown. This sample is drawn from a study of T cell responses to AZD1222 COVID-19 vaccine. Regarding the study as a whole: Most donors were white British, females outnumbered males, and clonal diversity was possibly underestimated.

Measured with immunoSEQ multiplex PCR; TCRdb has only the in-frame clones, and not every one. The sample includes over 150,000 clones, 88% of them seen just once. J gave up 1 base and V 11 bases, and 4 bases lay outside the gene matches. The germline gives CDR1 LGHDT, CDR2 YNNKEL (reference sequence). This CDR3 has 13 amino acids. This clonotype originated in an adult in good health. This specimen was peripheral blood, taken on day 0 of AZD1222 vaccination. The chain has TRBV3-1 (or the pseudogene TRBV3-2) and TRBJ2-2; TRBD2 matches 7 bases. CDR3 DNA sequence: TGTGCCGCCCAGCGGGGGAACACCGGGGAGCTGTTTTTT. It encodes CAAQRGNTGELFF.